The rows below give T cell receptor beta chains drawn from one sample of a study of blood T cell repertoires in COVID-19. Sequencing used immunoSEQ multiplex PCR; TCRdb keeps in-frame clones, though not all of them. The sample has approximately 250,000 clones, almost 85% seen once. The source material was PBMCs or T cells enriched from blood (not recorded which). Every receptor here comes from a man aged 40-49 years who had recovered from COVID-19. CDR3s include the opening cysteine and the closing phenylalanine or tryptophan. The D gene is left open where the match is weak. The listing skips clone size in some rows; elsewhere it reads once, few, many or a size class.

TGTGCCACCGAATTACAGGAGGAGCAGTTCTTC CATELQEEQFF NA TRBJ2-1 TRBV24-1 NA
TGTGCCAGCAGTGATGGGGGGACCACTACCATCGAGGGGTACTTC CASSDGGTTTIEGYF NA TRBJ2-7 TRBV6-1 NA
TGTGCCACCAGGGACAGAGTCTACGAGCAGTACTTC CATRDRVYEQYF TRBD1 TRBJ2-7 TRBV27 NA
TGTGCCAGCAGCTTGGGCCAGGGGAGCTCTGGGGCCAACGTCCTGACTTTC CASSLGQGSSGANVLTF NA TRBJ2-6 TRBV5-4 NA
TGTGCCAGCAGCGCGGGGACTAGCGGTGGCTACGAGCAGTACTTC CASSAGTSGGYEQYF TRBD2 TRBJ2-7 TRBV5-4 once
TGCGCCAGCAGCCAAGTTACAGGGTCAAACACAGATACGCAGTATTTT CASSQVTGSNTDTQYF NA TRBJ2-3 TRBV4-3 NA
TGTGCCATCAGTCTTCAGGGTGATACTGAAGCTTTCTTT CAISLQGDTEAFF NA TRBJ1-1 TRBV10-3 NA
TGTGCCAGCAGCTCGCGACTAGCGGGCACAGATACGCAGTATTTT CASSSRLAGTDTQYF TRBD2 TRBJ2-3 TRBV7-9 NA
TGTGCCAGCAGTTTGACAGTCACTAGCACAGATACGCAGTATTTT CASSLTVTSTDTQYF NA TRBJ2-3 TRBV6-5 NA
TGTGCCAGCTCACCACCGGGAGTAGGTACCGGGGAGCTGTTTTTT CASSPPGVGTGELFF NA TRBJ2-2 TRBV28 once
TGTGCCAGCAGTTTGGAGGATACGCAGTATTTT CASSLEDTQYF NA TRBJ2-3 TRBV12-3/TRBV12-4 NA
TGTGCCAGCAGTTTATATCGGGCAGGGGGCACAGATACGCAGTATTTT CASSLYRAGGTDTQYF NA TRBJ2-3 TRBV28 NA
TGTGCCAGCAGTCTACCCAATAGCGGGAGGCGAGGTACCGGGGAGCTGTTTTTT CASSLPNSGRRGTGELFF TRBD2 TRBJ2-2 TRBV28 NA
TGTGCCAGTAGTGCCCGACAGGGAACCTACGAGCAGTACTTC CASSARQGTYEQYF TRBD1 TRBJ2-7 TRBV19 NA
TGCGCCAGCAGCCTCATAGCGGGAGGGCCTGGCGGGGAGCTGTTTTTT CASSLIAGGPGGELFF TRBD2 TRBJ2-2 TRBV5-1 once
TGTGCCAGCAGCTTAGGGCCGGCAGGGGGCGCCGGAAACACCATATATTTT CASSLGPAGGAGNTIYF TRBD1 TRBJ1-3 TRBV7-6 few
TGTGCCAGCAACAGGGAGAGTGGTCAGCCCCAGCATTTT CASNRESGQPQHF NA TRBJ1-5 TRBV6-5 NA
TGTGCCAGCGCCCGGCGGGGACTAGCGGGAAATCCCACAGATACGCAGTATTTT CASARRGLAGNPTDTQYF TRBD2 TRBJ2-3 TRBV5-6 NA
TGTGCCAGCAGTTTCCACCTAGCGGGCCTCTCCTACGAGCAGTACTTC CASSFHLAGLSYEQYF TRBD2 TRBJ2-7 TRBV28 few
TGTGCCAGCAGCGTGGCTTTATCGACTGCCGGGACAGGGGAGGCAGGGGCCAACGTCCTGACTTTC CASSVALSTAGTGEAGANVLTF TRBD1 TRBJ2-6 TRBV9 NA
TGTGCCATCAGTGAAGCAGGAATCTATGGCTACACCTTC CAISEAGIYGYTF NA TRBJ1-2 TRBV10-3 NA
TGCAGTGCTAGCGGCGGGAGCGGCTACACCTTC CSASGGSGYTF NA TRBJ1-2 TRBV20-1 NA
TGCAGCGTTCATCGACACCCCGTCGCGAACACCGGGGAGCTGTTTTTT CSVHRHPVANTGELFF NA TRBJ2-2 TRBV29-1 NA
TGTGCCTCAGCAGGACAGGGATATCAGCCCCAGCATTTT CASAGQGYQPQHF TRBD1 TRBJ1-5 TRBV30 once
TGTGCCAGCAGCCTGGCGGTAGACTCCTATAATTCACCCCTCCACTTT CASSLAVDSYNSPLHF NA TRBJ1-6 TRBV28 NA
TGCGCCAGCAGCCCCAAAACGCCCTCGGGAGTGCAAGAGACCCAGTACTTC CASSPKTPSGVQETQYF NA TRBJ2-5 TRBV4-1 NA
TGTGCCAGCAGCTTGGGACAGGGGGAGAGAGATACGCAGTATTTT CASSLGQGERDTQYF TRBD1 TRBJ2-3 TRBV5-4 NA
TGTGCCAGCAGGGTAGAACTATGGCGGAGAGAGACCCAGTACTTC CASRVELWRRETQYF NA TRBJ2-5 TRBV28 NA
TGTGCCTGGAGGGGACAGGGAGCCCAGCAGCCCCAGCATTTT CAWRGQGAQQPQHF TRBD1 TRBJ1-5 TRBV30 NA
TGCGCCAGCAGCCCCCTGGGGGACTCTCAGGTCGCCGGGGAGCTGTTTTTT CASSPLGDSQVAGELFF NA TRBJ2-2 TRBV5-1 NA
TGTGCCACCAGCAGAGCCCATCTACGACAGTACTTC CATSRAHLRQYF NA TRBJ2-7 TRBV15 NA
TGTGCCAGCAGCTTGCGACAGGGCGTAAACACCATATATTTT CASSLRQGVNTIYF TRBD1 TRBJ1-3 TRBV5-6 NA
TGTGCCAGTAGTATAGGACAGTTCTATGGCTACACCTTC CASSIGQFYGYTF NA TRBJ1-2 TRBV19 NA
TGCGCCAGCAGCTTGGACACGGGACAGGGCACTGAAGCTTTCTTT CASSLDTGQGTEAFF TRBD1 TRBJ1-1 TRBV5-1 NA
TGCGCCAGCAGCCCTGCCTTTAGCGGGGGTACAGATACGCAGTATTTT CASSPAFSGGTDTQYF TRBD2 TRBJ2-3 TRBV4-3 once
TGTGCCAGCAGCCAGAGGGGAGGTCAGCCCCAGCATTTT CASSQRGGQPQHF NA TRBJ1-5 TRBV3-1/TRBV3-2 NA
TGTGCCAGTAGTATAGGCCTAGCGGGGGGGCGAGGAGAGACCCAGTACTTC CASSIGLAGGRGETQYF TRBD2 TRBJ2-5 TRBV19 NA
TGTGCCAGCAGGCCCGGGAGAATCCAAGCTTTCTTT CASRPGRIQAFF NA TRBJ1-1 TRBV21-1 few
TGTGCCAGCCGGCGGGAGGTTTACAATGAGCAGTTCTTC CASRREVYNEQFF TRBD2 TRBJ2-1 TRBV2 NA
TGTGCCAGCAGTGGGACAGGGGATCAGCCCCAGCATTTT CASSGTGDQPQHF TRBD1 TRBJ1-5 TRBV2 NA
TGTGCCAGCAGCTTAGCTCCGGGATTGGATACGCAGTATTTT CASSLAPGLDTQYF NA TRBJ2-3 TRBV7-8 NA
TGTGCCAGTTCTAGGCGGGGGGGACAGGTGAACACCGGGGAGCTGTTTTTT CASSRRGGQVNTGELFF NA TRBJ2-2 TRBV19 NA
TGTGCCATCAGTGAGTCAGGTTCAGGCAACTATGGCTACACCTTC CAISESGSGNYGYTF NA TRBJ1-2 TRBV10-3 NA
TGTGCCAGCAGAACGGGACTAGCCTCCTACGAGCAGTACTTC CASRTGLASYEQYF TRBD2 TRBJ2-7 TRBV6-5 NA
TGTGCCAGCAGCTTAGAGCGGTTCACCGGGGAGCTGTTTTTT CASSLERFTGELFF NA TRBJ2-2 TRBV7-2 NA
TGTGCCAGCAGTTATTCGACAGGGACCTCCTACGAGCAGTACTTC CASSYSTGTSYEQYF TRBD1 TRBJ2-7 TRBV6-5 NA
TGTGCCAGTAGTATGAACAGGGCAGTTGACGGCTACACCTTC CASSMNRAVDGYTF NA TRBJ1-2 TRBV19 once
TGTGCCAGCAGTTTACCTGGACAGGGGGCCTTTGGCTACACCTTC CASSLPGQGAFGYTF TRBD1 TRBJ1-2 TRBV28 NA
TGTGCCAGCAGTGCCGGGGGAAGAGGTGAAAAACTGTTTTTT CASSAGGRGEKLFF NA TRBJ1-4 TRBV9 NA
TGTGCCAGCAGCTCAGACAGGGTTTACGAGCAGTACTTC CASSSDRVYEQYF TRBD1 TRBJ2-7 TRBV11-2 NA